These 29 T cell receptor beta chains were all obtained from the same sample, sequenced in a study of T cells after somatic rescue of genetic block. Sequencing was performed with immunoSEQ multiplex PCR; in TCRdb, only in-frame clones are kept and a portion is missing. Seen here are roughly 8,000 clones, roughly 80% observed once, and the top ten hold about 25%. The sequenced material came from peripheral blood mononuclear cells (PBMCs). These receptors were collected from a boy aged 10-17 years.

The genes are TRBV14 and TRBJ1-6; D remains unclear. Germline CDR1 reads SGHDN; CDR2 reads FVKESK. There are 16 residues in the CDR3. V was trimmed by 5 bases and J by 3 bases, leaving 14 bases between them. The CDR3 DNA is TGTGCCAGCAGCTCTCGTGAGTCCTTCTATAATTCACCCCTCCACTTT. This translates into CASSSRESFYNSPLHF.

V is TRBV28 and J is TRBJ2-7, with TRBD1 matching 7 bases. The CDR3 extends over 17 amino acids. Germline-derived CDR1 and CDR2 are MDHEN and SYDVKM. Unmatched junction bases numbered 13, after V lost 2 bases and J lost 3 bases. The CDR3 loop is CASSLIVFGTENYEQYF. The CDR3 nucleotides are TGTGCCAGCAGTTTAATCGTGTTTGGGACAGAAAACTACGAGCAGTACTTC.

J is TRBJ2-3 and V is TRBV7-2, with 9 positions matching TRBD2. CDR3 length equals 16 residues. Trimming at V came to 1 base and at J to 1 base, leaving 3 bases not matched to a gene. Germline CDR1 reads SGHTA; CDR2 reads FQGNSA. CDR3 in DNA: TGTGCCAGCAGCTTAGTCGCGGGGGGGCGCACAGATACGCAGTATTTT. This translates into CASSLVAGGRTDTQYF.

The rearrangement links TRBV19 to TRBJ1-3; TRBD1 is a possible D gene (6 bases). Trimming left V 7 bases short and J 2 bases short, with 12 bases between. The CDR3 covers 14 residues. The V gene's germline CDR1 is LNHDA and CDR2 SQIVND (reference sequence). CDR3 loop: CASTLGGTGNTIYF. The CDR3 nucleotides are TGTGCCAGTACCTTAGGGGGAACTGGAAACACCATATATTTT.

There are a few counts of this clone. The chain recombines TRBV7-9 with TRBJ2-1, with a tentative D call TRBD1 (6 bases). Germline V CDR1 and CDR2: SEHNR, FQNEAQ (reference sequence). This CDR3 has 14 amino acids. Trimming stripped 5 bases from V and 3 bases from J, with 11 bases between. The CDR3 protein is CASSPTGHYNEQFF. In DNA, the CDR3 is TGTGCCAGCAGCCCGACGGGACACTACAATGAGCAGTTCTTC.

J is TRBJ2-3 and V is TRBV7-2; 9 bases map to TRBD2. Looked up from germline, CDR1 is SGHTA and CDR2 is FQGNSA. The CDR3 runs 18 residues. With 5 bases clipped from V and 0 bases from J, the junction kept 12 bases outside the gene matches. CDR3 region: CASSRWLAGDPSTDTQYF. The CDR3 nucleotides read TGTGCCAGCAGCCGATGGTTAGCGGGAGACCCTAGCACAGATACGCAGTATTTT.

The chain recombines TRBV12-2 with TRBJ2-7; the table names TRBD2, a call not compared with the DNA. TRBV12-2 is a pseudogene segment. There are 17 residues in the CDR3. Here the CDR3 reads CASRLTQRGRGTYEQYF. CDR3 nucleotide sequence: TGTGCAAGTCGCTTAACCCAGAGGGGGAGGGGGACCTACGAGCAGTACTTC.

The gene calls are TRBV25-1 and TRBJ1-2; D gene ambiguous. V was shortened by 2 bases and J by 4 bases, with 11 bases between the two germline ends. The CDR3 extends over 14 amino acids. Germline V lookup: CDR1 MGHDK, CDR2 SYGVNS. The CDR3 reads CASSEHDVAYGYTF. CDR3 in DNA: TGTGCCAGCAGTGAACACGACGTAGCCTATGGCTACACCTTC.

The rearrangement links TRBV7-6 to TRBJ2-1, with 13 bases aligning to TRBD2. The ends lost 1 base at V and 8 bases at J; junction bases unmatched: 5. This CDR3 region has 16 residues. Germline V CDR1 and CDR2: SGHVS, FNYEAQ. DNA for the CDR3: TGTGCCAGCAGCTTAGGAGGACTAGCGGGGGTTTATGAGCAGTTCTTC. Translated: CASSLGGLAGVYEQFF.

This chain links TRBV7-6 with TRBJ1-6; no clear D gene. The length of the CDR3 is 13 residues. Germline loops: CDR1 SGHVS, CDR2 FNYEAQ. Trimming pared 4 bases from V and 8 bases from J, leaving 9 bases between. The CDR3 region is CASSYRFDSPLHF. The DNA of the CDR3 is TGTGCCAGCAGCTACCGCTTTGATTCACCCCTCCACTTT. Using reference TRBV7-6 and TRBJ1-6 for the parts outside the CDR3, the full variable domain is GAGVSQSPRYKVTKRGQDVALRCDPISGHVSLYWYRQALGQGPEFLTYFNYEAQQDKSGLPNDRFSAERPEGSISTLTIQRTEQRDSAMYRCASSYRFDSPLHFGNGTRLTVT.

The genes are TRBV7-9 and TRBJ1-2; 8 bases align to TRBD1. V was clipped by 5 bases and J by 0 bases; unmatched bases: 8. Germline CDR1 is SEHNR and CDR2 is FQNEAQ (reference sequence). The CDR3 is 16 residues long. CDR3 sequence reads: CASSPPGTGANYGYTF. DNA for the CDR3: TGTGCCAGCAGCCCCCCGGGGACAGGCGCTAACTATGGCTACACCTTC.

V is TRBV5-4 and J is TRBJ2-5, with 11 positions matching TRBD1. The trim removed 5 bases at V and 3 bases at J, leaving 3 bases unmatched. Germline V lookup: CDR1 SGHNT, CDR2 YYREEE (reference sequence). This CDR3 spans 14 amino acids. The CDR3 DNA follows: TGTGCCAGCAGGGACAGGGGGCGGGAAGAGACCCAGTACTTC. As protein: CASRDRGREETQYF.

The chain joins TRBV10-2 to TRBJ2-7, with TRBD2 matching 9 bases. Per the germline V gene, CDR1 is WSHSY and CDR2 is SAAADI. This CDR3 region has 14 residues. V shed 4 bases and J 7 bases; nucleotides not matched to a gene: 8. The CDR3 region is CASSVRTSVREQYF. In nucleotides, the CDR3 is TGCGCCAGCAGTGTAAGGACTAGCGTAAGGGAGCAGTACTTC.

This rearrangement joins TRBV7-2 to TRBJ2-2, with D unclear. Germline loops: CDR1 SGHTA, CDR2 FQGNSA. The CDR3 consists of 14 residues. V lost 4 bases and J 2 bases, leaving 8 bases between the germline ends. The CDR3 here is CASSSPTNTGELFF. The CDR3 DNA reads as TGTGCCAGCAGCTCCCCCACCAACACCGGGGAGCTGTTTTTT.

This chain uses TRBV7-2 with TRBJ1-1, with D possibly being TRBD1 (6 bases). There are 14 residues in the CDR3. Per germline, CDR1 SGHTA and CDR2 FQGNSA. Trimming took off 7 bases at V and 0 bases at J, with 12 bases between the two ends. CDR3 bases: TGTGCCAGCAACCGAAGGGGGTTGAACACTGAAGCTTTCTTT. This sequence encodes CASNRRGLNTEAFF.

The table lists this clone with a few counts. The chain uses TRBV27 and TRBJ1-1, with D possibly matching TRBD1 (5 bases). CDR1 and CDR2 from the germline V gene are MNHEY and SMNVEV (reference sequence). The V gene lost 5 bases and the J gene lost 1 base, with 8 bases spanning the gap. This CDR3 contains 13 residues. The CDR3 nucleotides read TGTGCCAGCAGTACTACAGGGAACACTGAAGCTTTCTTT. This sequence encodes CASSTTGNTEAFF.

This clone is medium-sized within its sample. The chain is built from TRBV6-1 and TRBJ2-5, with D possibly matching TRBD2 (5 bases). The CDR3 is 14 residues long. The germline V gene encodes CDR1 MNHNS and CDR2 SASEGT. Trimming cost V 7 bases and J 8 bases, with 20 bases left between them. CDR3 DNA: TGTGCCAGCATGTTGTCTAGCACAGTACAAACCCAGTACTTC. It translates to CASMLSSTVQTQYF.

The chain employs TRBV12-5 and TRBJ1-1, with 8 bases that match TRBD1. This CDR3 is built from 16 residues. V was pared by 0 bases and J by 2 bases, with 5 bases of the junction left unmatched. Germline loops: CDR1 LGHNT, CDR2 FRNRAP. CDR3 in DNA: TGTGCTAGTGGTTTGGTCCACGACAGGGGAAACACTGAAGCTTTCTTT. Translating gives CASGLVHDRGNTEAFF. Filled out from reference TRBV12-5 and TRBJ1-1, the complete variable domain reads DARVTQTPRHKVTEMGQEVTMRCQPILGHNTVFWYRQTMMQGLELLAYFRNRAPLDDSGMPKDRFSAEMPDATLATLKIQPSEPRDSAVYFCASGLVHDRGNTEAFFGQGTRLTVV.

The chain has TRBV4-2 and TRBJ1-2; weak D call: TRBD1 (6 bases). The germline V gene encodes CDR1 LGHNA and CDR2 YNFKEQ. V was cut by 0 bases and J by 2 bases, with 7 bases left in between. The CDR3 has 14 residues. CDR3 DNA: TGTGCCAGCAGCCAAGATGACAGGAACTATGGCTACACCTTC. Protein sequence: CASSQDDRNYGYTF.

The V call is TRBV4-2, the J call TRBJ1-4; 7 bases agree with TRBD1. J gave up 10 bases and V 0 bases, and 5 bases lay outside the gene matches. The germline CDR1 and CDR2 sequences are LGHNA and YNFKEQ. The CDR3 totals 14 residues. The CDR3 sequence is CASSQDDRDGKLFF. The CDR3 DNA reads TGTGCCAGCAGCCAAGATGACAGGGATGGAAAACTGTTTTTT.

The V and J genes are TRBV9 and TRBJ2-2, with 10 bases that match TRBD2. Trimming took 0 bases from V and 4 from J; bases not matched to a gene: 3. In germline, CDR1 is SGDLS, CDR2 YYNGEE. The CDR3 is made up of 16 amino acids. This CDR3 reads CASSVEAGGLTGELFF. The CDR3 DNA reads as TGTGCCAGCAGCGTAGAAGCGGGGGGGCTCACCGGGGAGCTGTTTTTT.

The J gene is TRBJ2-2, the V gene TRBV7-9, with D possibly matching TRBD2 (6 bases). CDR1 and CDR2 (germline): SEHNR, FQNEAQ (reference sequence). The CDR3 totals 15 residues. Trimming removed 0 bases at V and 10 bases at J, with 15 bases between. Written as DNA, the CDR3 is TGTGCCAGCAGCTTAGCCCTACTAGCTCCCGCGGAGCTGTTTTTT. This encodes CASSLALLAPAELFF.

J is TRBJ2-7 and V is TRBV4-2, with a weak D call TRBD1 (5 bases). This CDR3 has 15 amino acids. Per the germline V gene, CDR1 is LGHNA and CDR2 is YNFKEQ. V lost 0 bases and J 2 bases, leaving 11 bases between the germline ends. The CDR3 DNA follows: TGTGCCAGCAGCCAAGATCAAGGGGCTACCTACGAGCAGTACTTC. Amino acids: CASSQDQGATYEQYF.

The chain couples TRBV9 to TRBJ2-5; D call uncertain. Trimming took off 4 bases at V and 6 bases at J, with 16 bases between the two ends. CDR1 SGDLS and CDR2 YYNGEE come from the germline V gene. The CDR3 consists of 14 residues. CDR3 in amino acids: CASSPKDRAKTQYF. The CDR3 DNA sequence: TGTGCCAGCAGCCCTAAGGACCGGGCAAAGACCCAGTACTTC.

This clone was observed a single time. V usage is TRBV2 and J usage is TRBJ1-1; a weak D match, TRBD1 (6 bases). Trimming took 2 bases from V and 3 from J, leaving 16 bases between them. The germline V gene encodes CDR1 SNHLY and CDR2 FYNNEI. This CDR3 region has 16 residues. CDR3 residues: CASSEKYGAGDTEAFF. The CDR3 nucleotides read TGTGCCAGCAGTGAAAAATATGGGGCAGGGGACACTGAAGCTTTCTTT.

This clone has a single count. V gene TRBV7-9 combines with J gene TRBJ1-1, with a weak D call TRBD1 (5 bases). The CDR3 totals 16 residues. Trimming cost V 4 bases and J 8 bases, with 23 bases left between them. Germline V gene sequence: CDR1 SEHNR, CDR2 FQNEAQ (reference sequence). In nucleotides, the CDR3 is TGTGCCAGCAGCTCCTCCCGTGGACACCTCCTAAACGAAGCTTTCTTT. This encodes CASSSSRGHLLNEAFF.

CDR3 in amino acids: CASSLERNTEAFF. The DNA for the CDR3 is TGTGCCAGCAGCTTAGAAAGGAACACTGAAGCTTTCTTT. The V call is TRBV11-1, the J call TRBJ1-1, with D hard to call. CDR1 SGHAT and CDR2 FQDESV come from the germline V gene (reference sequence). The CDR3 contains 13 residues. The V gene lost 1 base and the J gene lost 1 base, with 4 bases spanning the gap.

This chain connects TRBV6-6 to TRBJ2-3; unclear D gene. Germline CDR1 is MNHNY and CDR2 is SVGAGI (reference sequence). The CDR3 loop spans 16 amino acids. Trimming removed 2 bases at V and 1 base at J, with 13 bases between. Here the CDR3 reads CASSYEAVLRTDTQYF. The CDR3 DNA reads as TGTGCCAGCAGTTACGAGGCGGTACTACGCACAGATACGCAGTATTTT.

This rearrangement joins TRBV9 to TRBJ1-2; no reliable D call. The length of the CDR3 is 12 residues. V lost 4 bases, J lost 8 bases, and 12 bases lay in between. Germline CDR1 and CDR2: SGDLS and YYNGEE. The chain's CDR3 is CASSKDPQGYTF. DNA for the CDR3: TGTGCCAGCAGCAAGGACCCTCAGGGCTACACCTTC.